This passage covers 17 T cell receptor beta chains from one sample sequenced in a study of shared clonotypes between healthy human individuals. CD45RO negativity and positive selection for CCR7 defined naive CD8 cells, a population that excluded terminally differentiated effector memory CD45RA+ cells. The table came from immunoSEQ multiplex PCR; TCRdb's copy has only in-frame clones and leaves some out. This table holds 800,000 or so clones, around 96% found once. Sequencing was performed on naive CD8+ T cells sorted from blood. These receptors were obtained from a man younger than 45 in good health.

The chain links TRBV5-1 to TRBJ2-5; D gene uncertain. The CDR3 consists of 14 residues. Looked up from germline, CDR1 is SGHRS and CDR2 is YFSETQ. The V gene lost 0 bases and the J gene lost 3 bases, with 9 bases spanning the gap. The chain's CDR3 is CASSLAAEEETQYF. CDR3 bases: TGCGCCAGCAGCTTGGCCGCGGAAGAAGAGACCCAGTACTTC.

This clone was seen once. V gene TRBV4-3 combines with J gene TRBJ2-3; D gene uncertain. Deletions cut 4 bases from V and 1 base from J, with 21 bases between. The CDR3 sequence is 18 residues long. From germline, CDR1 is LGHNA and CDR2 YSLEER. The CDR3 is CASSPQEGSELGTDTQYF. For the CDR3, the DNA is TGCGCCAGCAGCCCCCAAGAAGGGTCGGAGTTGGGCACAGATACGCAGTATTTT.

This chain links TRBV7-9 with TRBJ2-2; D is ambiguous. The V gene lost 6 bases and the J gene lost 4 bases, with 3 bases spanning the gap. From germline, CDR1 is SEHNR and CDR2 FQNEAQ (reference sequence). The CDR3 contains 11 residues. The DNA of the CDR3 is TGTGCCAGCAGTATCACCGGGGAGCTGTTTTTT. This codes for CASSITGELFF.

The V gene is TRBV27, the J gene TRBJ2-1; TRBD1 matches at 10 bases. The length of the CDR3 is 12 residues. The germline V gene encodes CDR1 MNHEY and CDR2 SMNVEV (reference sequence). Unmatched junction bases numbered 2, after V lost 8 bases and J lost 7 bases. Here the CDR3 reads CASRTGGNEQFF. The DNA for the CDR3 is TGTGCCAGCCGGACAGGGGGGAATGAGCAGTTCTTC.

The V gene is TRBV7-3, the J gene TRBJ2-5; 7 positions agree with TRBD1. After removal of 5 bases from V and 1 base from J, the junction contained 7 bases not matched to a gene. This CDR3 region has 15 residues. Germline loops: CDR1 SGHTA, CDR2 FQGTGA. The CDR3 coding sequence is TGTGCCAGCAGCAGGACAGGCCGCCTCCAAGAGACCCAGTACTTC. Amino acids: CASSRTGRLQETQYF.

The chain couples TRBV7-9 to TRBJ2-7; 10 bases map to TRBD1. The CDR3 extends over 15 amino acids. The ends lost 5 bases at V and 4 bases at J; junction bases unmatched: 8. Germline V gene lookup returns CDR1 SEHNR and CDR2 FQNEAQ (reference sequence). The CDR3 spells CASSERDRGRYEQYF. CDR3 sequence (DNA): TGTGCCAGCAGCGAAAGGGACAGGGGACGTTACGAGCAGTACTTC.

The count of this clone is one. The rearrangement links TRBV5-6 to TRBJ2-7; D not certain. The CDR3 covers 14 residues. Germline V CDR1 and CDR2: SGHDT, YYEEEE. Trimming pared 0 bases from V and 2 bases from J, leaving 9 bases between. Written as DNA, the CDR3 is TGTGCCAGCAGCTTGGGCCAGGCCCCCTACGAGCAGTACTTC. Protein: CASSLGQAPYEQYF.

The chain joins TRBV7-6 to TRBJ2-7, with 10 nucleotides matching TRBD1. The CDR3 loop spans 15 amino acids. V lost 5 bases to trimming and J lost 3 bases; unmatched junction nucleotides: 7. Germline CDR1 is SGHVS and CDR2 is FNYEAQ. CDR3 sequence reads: CASSPGTGVIYEQYF. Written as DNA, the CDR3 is TGTGCCAGCAGCCCCGGGACAGGGGTTATCTACGAGCAGTACTTC.

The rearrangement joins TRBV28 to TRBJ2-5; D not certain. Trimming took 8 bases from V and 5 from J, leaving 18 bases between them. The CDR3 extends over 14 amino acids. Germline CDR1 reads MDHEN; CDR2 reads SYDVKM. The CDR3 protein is CASQQSALGETQYF. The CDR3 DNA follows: TGTGCCAGCCAGCAGTCGGCGTTGGGGGAGACCCAGTACTTC.

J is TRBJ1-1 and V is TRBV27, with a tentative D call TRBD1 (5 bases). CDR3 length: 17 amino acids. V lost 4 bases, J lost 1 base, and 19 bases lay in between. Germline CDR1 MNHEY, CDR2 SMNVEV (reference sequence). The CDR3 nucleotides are TGTGCCAGCAGTTGGGACGTCTATACCAACAAGAACACTGAAGCTTTCTTT. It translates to CASSWDVYTNKNTEAFF.

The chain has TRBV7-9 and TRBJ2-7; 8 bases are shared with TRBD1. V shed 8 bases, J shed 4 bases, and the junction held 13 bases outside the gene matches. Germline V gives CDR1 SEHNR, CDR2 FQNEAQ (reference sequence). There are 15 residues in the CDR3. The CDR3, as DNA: TGTGCCAGCCGCCTTTCCGGGACAGGCGGATACGAGCAGTACTTC. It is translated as CASRLSGTGGYEQYF.

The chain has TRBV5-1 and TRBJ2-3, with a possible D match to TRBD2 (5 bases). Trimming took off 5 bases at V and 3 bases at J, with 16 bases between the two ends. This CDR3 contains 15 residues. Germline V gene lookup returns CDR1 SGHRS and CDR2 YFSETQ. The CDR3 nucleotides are TGCGCCAGCAGTCCAAACGGGGAGAGGACAGATACGCAGTATTTT. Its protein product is CASSPNGERTDTQYF.

CDR3 in amino acids: CASSLDNKPYEQYF. The CDR3, as DNA: TGTGCCAGCAGCTTAGACAACAAACCCTACGAGCAGTACTTC. V is TRBV7-2 and J is TRBJ2-7; D unclear. This CDR3 is 14 amino acids long. Trimming cost V 1 base and J 2 bases, with 9 bases left between them. From germline, CDR1 is SGHTA and CDR2 FQGNSA.

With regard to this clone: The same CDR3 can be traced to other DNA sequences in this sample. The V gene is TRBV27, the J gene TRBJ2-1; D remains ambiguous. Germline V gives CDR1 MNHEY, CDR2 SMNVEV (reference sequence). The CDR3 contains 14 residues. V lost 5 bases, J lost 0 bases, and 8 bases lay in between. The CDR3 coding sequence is TGTGCCAGCAGTCTAGGTAGCTCCTACAATGAGCAGTTCTTC. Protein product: CASSLGSSYNEQFF.

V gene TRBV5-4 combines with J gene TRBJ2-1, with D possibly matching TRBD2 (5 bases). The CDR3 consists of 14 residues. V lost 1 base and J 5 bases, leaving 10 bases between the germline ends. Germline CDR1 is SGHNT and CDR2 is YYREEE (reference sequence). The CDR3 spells CASSLWETDNEQFF. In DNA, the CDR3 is TGTGCCAGCAGCTTGTGGGAGACCGACAATGAGCAGTTCTTC.

CDR3 coding DNA: TGTGCCAGCAGTTTAAAGTTCGGCGAGCAGTACTTC. This gives the protein CASSLKFGEQYF. The chain couples TRBV28 to TRBJ2-7; D is unresolved. This CDR3 contains 12 residues. V was shortened by 2 bases and J by 6 bases, with 8 bases between the two germline ends. The germline V gene has CDR1 MDHEN and CDR2 SYDVKM.

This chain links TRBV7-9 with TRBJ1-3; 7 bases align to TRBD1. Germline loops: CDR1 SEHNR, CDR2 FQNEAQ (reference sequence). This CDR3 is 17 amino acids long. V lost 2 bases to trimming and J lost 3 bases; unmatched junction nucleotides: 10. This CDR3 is CASSLPDGTAYGNTIYF. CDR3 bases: TGTGCCAGCAGCTTACCGGATGGGACAGCATATGGAAACACCATATATTTT.